These 9 T cell receptor beta chains were all obtained from the same sample, sequenced in a study of preoperative IRX-2 immunotherapy in early breast cancer. Treatment noted: preoperative locoregional IRX-2 cytokine immunotherapy. Data came from immunoSEQ multiplex PCR; TCRdb stores just in-frame clones and leaves some out. The data hold around 30,000 clones, with over 65% observed a single time. Sampling took place from a patient treated with IRX-2 immunotherapy. These receptors were collected from a human donor with breast cancer.

This chain links TRBV4-2 with TRBJ1-2, with D maybe TRBD1 (5 bases). Germline lookup yields CDR1 LGHNA and CDR2 YNFKEQ. Trimming pared 6 bases from V and 4 bases from J, leaving 12 bases between. This CDR3 spans 13 amino acids. The CDR3 region is CASSSSGTYGYTF. CDR3 coding DNA: TGTGCCAGCAGTTCCTCCGGGACCTATGGCTACACCTTC.

V is TRBV6-8 and J is TRBJ2-1; a possible D gene is TRBD2 (7 bases). The CDR3 has 15 residues. The V gene lost 3 bases and the J gene lost 4 bases, with 13 bases spanning the gap. Germline-derived CDR1 and CDR2 are MNHGY and SAAAGT. The CDR3 reads CASSYGGGRYNEQFF. DNA of the CDR3: TGTGCCAGCAGTTATGGGGGGGGCCGATACAATGAGCAGTTCTTC.

J is TRBJ2-7 and V is TRBV18; unclear D gene. The CDR3 loop spans 13 amino acids. The V and J ends lost 3 bases and 12 bases respectively, with 18 bases between them. Germline CDR1 and CDR2: KGHSH and LQKENI. CDR3: CASSPFDQHITYF. The CDR3 bases are TGTGCCAGCTCACCTTTCGACCAACACATAACGTACTTC.

This clone was detected only a few times. J is TRBJ2-3 and V is TRBV11-3, with 8 bases lining up with TRBD1. The CDR3 contains 14 residues. Looked up from germline, CDR1 is SGHNT and CDR2 is YENEEA. V trimming: 5 bases; J trimming: 8 bases; junction bases outside the gene matches: 9. CDR3 residues: CASSPGGGVVTQYF. Here the CDR3 DNA reads TGTGCCAGCAGCCCAGGGGGCGGGGTGGTTACGCAGTATTTT.

The J gene is TRBJ1-4, the V gene TRBV28; 7 bases fit TRBD1. CDR1 MDHEN and CDR2 SYDVKM come from the germline V gene. The CDR3 totals 14 residues. After removal of 5 bases from V and 7 bases from J, the junction contained 7 bases not matched to a gene. The CDR3 region is CASSDRAGTEKLFF. The CDR3, as DNA: TGTGCCAGCAGTGACAGGGCCGGCACTGAAAAACTGTTTTTT.

There are a few counts of this clone. This chain links TRBV6-8 with TRBJ2-6; D may be TRBD2 (7 bases). This CDR3 is built from 15 residues. V was cut by 7 bases and J by 3 bases, with 13 bases left in between. Germline V gene data show CDR1 as MNHGY and CDR2 as SAAAGT. CDR3 nucleotides: TGTGCCAGCAAAGGGGGAGGGTTTGGGGCCAACGTCCTGACTTTC. Protein: CASKGGGFGANVLTF.

V usage is TRBV19 and J usage is TRBJ1-5; D is unresolved. Trimming took off 6 bases at V and 6 bases at J, with 12 bases between the two ends. The V gene's germline CDR1 is LNHDA and CDR2 SQIVND (reference sequence). This CDR3 spans 13 amino acids. CDR3 coding DNA: TGTGCCAGTAGCTCAGGACGGATTCAGCCCCAGCATTTT. Residues: CASSSGRIQPQHF. Supplemented by reference TRBV19 and TRBJ1-5, the full variable domain reads DGGITQSPKYLFRKEGQNVTLSCEQNLNHDAMYWYRQDPGQGLRLIYYSQIVNDFQKGDIAEGYSVSREKKESFPLTVTSAQKNPTAFYLCASSSGRIQPQHFGDGTRLSIL.

Worth noting for this clone: At one end the junction does not follow the germline gene, possibly because of a read error. The chain joins TRBV6-8 to TRBJ2-1; D is possibly TRBD1 (6 bases). Germline lookup yields CDR1 MNHGY and CDR2 SAAAGT. This CDR3 is built from 16 residues. The CDR3 DNA reads as TGTGCCATCAGTGTTTCCGCCCCGGGACACGGCAATAAGCAGTTCTTC. It specifies CAISVSAPGHGNKQFF.

Here the CDR3 DNA reads TGTGCCAGCAGCTTAGTTTCCGGGACAGGGCGTCCCTATGGCTACACCTTC. Encoded protein: CASSLVSGTGRPYGYTF. The chain couples TRBV11-3 to TRBJ1-2; 9 bases map to TRBD1. Losses at the gene ends were 1 base for V and 4 bases for J; bases not matched to a gene: 10. In germline, CDR1 is SGHNT, CDR2 YENEEA. The CDR3 runs 17 residues.